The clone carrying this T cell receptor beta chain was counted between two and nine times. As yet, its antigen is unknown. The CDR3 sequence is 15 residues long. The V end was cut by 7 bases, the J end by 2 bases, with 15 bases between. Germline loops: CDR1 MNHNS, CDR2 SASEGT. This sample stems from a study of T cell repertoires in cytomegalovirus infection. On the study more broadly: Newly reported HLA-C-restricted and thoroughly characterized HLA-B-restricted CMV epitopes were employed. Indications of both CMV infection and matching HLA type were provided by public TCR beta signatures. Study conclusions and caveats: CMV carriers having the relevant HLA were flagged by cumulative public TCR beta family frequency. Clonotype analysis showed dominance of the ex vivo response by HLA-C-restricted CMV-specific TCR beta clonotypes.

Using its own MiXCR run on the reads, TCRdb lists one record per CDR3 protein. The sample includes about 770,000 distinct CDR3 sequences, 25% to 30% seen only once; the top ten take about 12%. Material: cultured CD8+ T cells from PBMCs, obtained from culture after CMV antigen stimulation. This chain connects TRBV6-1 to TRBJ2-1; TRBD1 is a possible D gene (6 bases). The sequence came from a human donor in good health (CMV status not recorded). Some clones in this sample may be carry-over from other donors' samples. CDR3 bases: TGTGCCAGCACCCCCTCGGGGACACCCTACAATGAGCAGTTCTTC. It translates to CASTPSGTPYNEQFF.